The 29 T cell receptor beta chains presented below share a single source sample, sequenced in a study of shared clonotypes between healthy human individuals. This table comes from immunoSEQ multiplex PCR, and its TCRdb copy is limited to in-frame clones, with some not included. Altogether 1.5 million to 1.9 million clones are present, about 98% being singletons, with the ten largest covering about 0.45%. The sequenced sample was naive CD4+ T cells sorted from blood. The sample's subset: CD45RA+ positively selected. The origin of the receptors is a man between 25 and 39 years old in good health.

The chain uses TRBV9 and TRBJ2-2; weak D call: TRBD1 (7 bases). The V gene lost 4 bases and the J gene lost 5 bases, with 18 bases spanning the gap. The CDR3 covers 16 residues. Looked up from germline, CDR1 is SGDLS and CDR2 is YYNGEE. CDR3 bases: TGTGCCAGCAGCTTTCAGGGGGGCCCGAGGACCGGGGAGCTGTTTTTT. Translated, it gives CASSFQGGPRTGELFF.

The chain employs TRBV5-4 and TRBJ2-7; 11 bases map to TRBD2. CDR1 and CDR2 (germline): SGHNT, YYREEE (reference sequence). This CDR3 is 16 amino acids long. V lost 4 bases to trimming and J lost 0 bases; unmatched junction nucleotides: 6. The CDR3 nucleotides read TGTGCCAGCAGCGGGGGACTAGCGGTTAGCTCCTACGAGCAGTACTTC. Protein product: CASSGGLAVSSYEQYF.

The rearrangement links TRBV7-8 to TRBJ2-1, with D perhaps being TRBD1 or TRBD2 (5 bases each). Germline CDR1 is SGHVS and CDR2 is FQNEAQ. Trimming took 6 bases from V and 5 from J, leaving 11 bases between them. The CDR3 length is 13 residues. Written as DNA, the CDR3 is TGTGCCAGCAGGACAGACGGGGACAATGAGCAGTTCTTC. Residues: CASRTDGDNEQFF.

Written as DNA, the CDR3 is TGTGCCAGCAGCTTCCTATTGTATGAAAAACTGTTTTTT. Its translation: CASSFLLYEKLFF. The genes are TRBV7-9 and TRBJ1-4; D is unclear. Trimming stripped 3 bases from V and 6 bases from J, with 8 bases between. CDR1 and CDR2 (germline): SEHNR, FQNEAQ (reference sequence). The CDR3 contains 13 residues.

Details on this clone: Other DNA sequences within the sample encode an identical CDR3. The rearrangement links TRBV9 to TRBJ2-2, with TRBD2 as a possible D gene (5 bases). V was trimmed by 0 bases and J by 1 base, leaving 10 bases between them. There are 16 residues in the CDR3. Germline V gene data show CDR1 as SGDLS and CDR2 as YYNGEE. The CDR3 DNA reads TGTGCCAGCAGCGTAGGGCTAGCCAGGAACACCGGGGAGCTGTTTTTT. The encoded protein is CASSVGLARNTGELFF.

The J gene is TRBJ1-1, the V gene TRBV5-1; D is possibly TRBD1 (5 bases). The germline gives CDR1 SGHRS, CDR2 YFSETQ. The CDR3 loop spans 15 amino acids. V was cut by 4 bases and J by 6 bases, with 19 bases left in between. The CDR3 is CASSLGTGGFSEAFF. The CDR3, as DNA: TGCGCCAGCAGCCTTGGCACGGGGGGATTTTCTGAAGCTTTCTTT.

This rearrangement joins TRBV4-3 to TRBJ1-1; no definite D call. The CDR3 consists of 14 residues. Germline V gene data show CDR1 as LGHNA and CDR2 as YSLEER. The V gene lost 0 bases and the J gene lost 0 bases, with 5 bases spanning the gap. The CDR3 sequence is CASSQDDVNTEAFF. The CDR3 DNA is TGCGCCAGCAGCCAAGATGACGTGAACACTGAAGCTTTCTTT.

This clone was recorded only once. The chain links TRBV28 to TRBJ2-7; D unresolved. Germline CDR1 MDHEN, CDR2 SYDVKM. V lost 8 bases and J 6 bases, leaving 8 bases between the germline ends. The CDR3 has 10 amino acids. DNA of the CDR3: TGTGCCAGCGGTAGGCCCGAGCAGTACTTC. Translating it yields CASGRPEQYF.

Points on this clone: The same CDR3 also results from other DNA sequences found in this sample. The chain links TRBV10-3 to TRBJ2-7; no definite D call. V was clipped by 0 bases and J by 0 bases, with 9 bases between them. The germline V gene has CDR1 ENHRY and CDR2 SYGVKD. The CDR3 spans 15 residues. The CDR3 nucleotides are TGTGCCATCAGTGAGTCAACGGACGGCTCCTACGAGCAGTACTTC. This sequence encodes CAISESTDGSYEQYF.

This chain uses TRBV5-1 with TRBJ2-5, with D possibly matching TRBD2 (6 bases). Trimming took 5 bases from V and 4 from J, leaving 15 bases between them. In germline, CDR1 is SGHRS, CDR2 YFSETQ. The CDR3 loop spans 14 amino acids. The CDR3 DNA reads TGCGCCAGCAGTCCGCTGGCGGGGCCAGAGACCCAGTACTTC. Encoded protein: CASSPLAGPETQYF.

The rearrangement links TRBV2 to TRBJ1-4; D is uncertain. The germline CDR1 and CDR2 sequences are SNHLY and FYNNEI. Trimming shortened V by 7 bases and J by 6 bases, and 12 bases separated the two germline ends. The CDR3 covers 13 residues. In DNA, the CDR3 is TGTGCCAGCAATGTGGTTTTAGATGAAAAACTGTTTTTT. Amino acid sequence: CASNVVLDEKLFF.

The chain recombines TRBV5-1 with TRBJ2-2; D perhaps matches TRBD2 (5 bases). The CDR3 is 17 residues long. Trimming stripped 4 bases from V and 6 bases from J, with 22 bases between. Per germline, CDR1 SGHRS and CDR2 YFSETQ. The CDR3: CASSKRFRETAAGELFF. The CDR3 DNA sequence: TGCGCCAGCAGCAAAAGATTTAGGGAGACGGCGGCCGGGGAGCTGTTTTTT. The full variable domain, with the rest looked up from reference TRBV5-1 and TRBJ2-2, is KAGVTQTPRYLIKTRGQQVTLSCSPISGHRSVSWYQQTPGQGLQFLFEYFSETQRNKGNFPGRFSGRQFSNSRSEMNVSTLELGDSALYLCASSKRFRETAAGELFFGEGSRLTVL.

The chain employs TRBV10-1 and TRBJ2-1; 8 bases align to TRBD2. V lost 0 bases, J lost 2 bases, and 6 bases stayed unmatched. The germline V gene encodes CDR1 WNHNN and CDR2 SYGVQD (reference sequence). The CDR3 sequence is 17 residues long. Here the CDR3 DNA reads TGCGCCAGCAGTGAGTCGAGGCTAGCGGGTGCCTACAATGAGCAGTTCTTC. It yields the protein CASSESRLAGAYNEQFF.

V and J are TRBV27 and TRBJ2-1; D uncertain. V shed 5 bases and J shed 2 bases, with 16 bases lying between them. The CDR3 covers 16 residues. Germline lookup yields CDR1 MNHEY and CDR2 SMNVEV (reference sequence). CDR3 sequence reads: CASSLQLGIPYNEQFF. DNA of the CDR3: TGTGCCAGCAGTCTCCAACTCGGAATTCCCTACAATGAGCAGTTCTTC.

The CDR3 sequence is CASTETGLDTEAFF. In nucleotides, the CDR3 is TGTGCCAGCACCGAGACAGGGCTCGACACTGAAGCTTTCTTT. The chain carries TRBV7-9 and TRBJ1-1, with 7 bases matching TRBD1. Trimming at V came to 7 bases and at J to 3 bases, leaving 8 bases not matched to a gene. The CDR3 is made up of 14 amino acids. CDR1 and CDR2 (germline): SEHNR, FQNEAQ (reference sequence).

This clone was detected once. The CDR3 nucleotides are TGTGCCAGCAGCGATAATGGGACAGCCTTTAATGAAAAACTGTTTTTT. Translation: CASSDNGTAFNEKLFF. The chain recombines TRBV9 with TRBJ1-4; TRBD1 matches at 7 bases. The CDR3 contains 16 residues. Looked up from germline, CDR1 is SGDLS and CDR2 is YYNGEE. J gave up 4 bases and V 3 bases, and 9 bases lay outside the gene matches.

The gene calls are TRBV2 and TRBJ2-7; TRBD2 matches 7 bases. With V trimmed by 0 bases and J by 1 base, 12 bases remained unmatched. The CDR3 totals 18 residues. CDR1 SNHLY and CDR2 FYNNEI come from the germline V gene. CDR3 protein: CASSEARLADFKSYEQYF. The CDR3 nucleotides read TGTGCCAGCAGTGAAGCGAGACTAGCAGACTTCAAGTCCTACGAGCAGTACTTC.

As to this clone: Other DNA sequences from this sample encode an identical CDR3 as well. The rearrangement links TRBV7-9 to TRBJ2-7; D not certain. V gave up 1 base and J gave up 5 bases, with 6 bases separating them. The CDR3 covers 12 residues. CDR1 and CDR2 (germline): SEHNR, FQNEAQ (reference sequence). CDR3 protein: CASSLEGNEQYF. CDR3 sequence (DNA): TGTGCCAGCAGCTTAGAAGGTAACGAGCAGTACTTC.

The chain joins TRBV2 to TRBJ2-7, with D maybe TRBD1 (5 bases). V lost 8 bases and J 3 bases, leaving 11 bases between the germline ends. Germline V gives CDR1 SNHLY, CDR2 FYNNEI. The CDR3 consists of 12 residues. The CDR3 bases are TGTGCCAGCCAGACAGCACTCTACGAGCAGTACTTC. Amino acid sequence: CASQTALYEQYF. The whole variable domain, remainder taken from reference TRBV2 and TRBJ2-7, is EPEVTQTPSHQVTQMGQEVILRCVPISNHLYFYWYRQILGQKVEFLVSFYNNEISEKSEIFDDQFSVERPDGSNFTLKIRSTKLEDSAMYFCASQTALYEQYFGPGTRLTVT.

The chain uses TRBV9 and TRBJ1-1, with D possibly TRBD1 on 6 matching bases. This CDR3 has 15 amino acids. The germline CDR1 and CDR2 sequences are SGDLS and YYNGEE. Trimming stripped 2 bases from V and 5 bases from J, with 16 bases between. The chain's CDR3 is CASSVATGIETEAFF. Written as DNA, the CDR3 is TGTGCCAGCAGCGTCGCTACAGGGATAGAGACTGAAGCTTTCTTT.

This CDR3 reads CASAPTGETEAFF. The CDR3 bases are TGTGCCAGCGCCCCGACAGGGGAGACTGAAGCTTTCTTT. The rearrangement links TRBV27 to TRBJ1-1, with 8 bases aligning to TRBD1. Germline CDR1 reads MNHEY; CDR2 reads SMNVEV (reference sequence). CDR3 length: 13 amino acids. V lost 8 bases and J lost 5; bases outside the gene matches: 7.

This chain joins TRBV28 and TRBJ1-2; D is possibly TRBD1 (5 bases). The CDR3 runs 14 residues. The germline V and J ends were trimmed by 3 bases and 4 bases, with 12 bases remaining between them. CDR1 and CDR2 from the germline V gene are MDHEN and SYDVKM. CDR3 protein: CASSLFGDLYGYTF. As DNA, the CDR3 is TGTGCCAGCAGTTTGTTCGGGGACCTCTATGGCTACACCTTC.

The V gene is TRBV5-4, the J gene TRBJ2-6, with TRBD1 as a possible D gene (6 bases). From germline, CDR1 is SGHNT and CDR2 YYREEE (reference sequence). The V end was cut by 6 bases, the J end by 2 bases, with 15 bases between. This CDR3 comprises 16 residues. CDR3 in DNA: TGTGCCAGCAACGGCAAGGGGGAACCTGGGGCCAACGTCCTGACTTTC. Encoded protein: CASNGKGEPGANVLTF. The whole variable domain, remainder taken from reference TRBV5-4 and TRBJ2-6, is ETGVTQSPTHLIKTRGQQVTLRCSSQSGHNTVSWYQQALGQGPQFIFQYYREEENGRGNFPPRFSGLQFPNYSSELNVNALELDDSALYLCASNGKGEPGANVLTFGAGSRLTVL.

J is TRBJ2-2 and V is TRBV29-1; 9 bases map to TRBD2. The CDR3 is 17 amino acids. The ends lost 6 bases at V and 3 bases at J; junction bases unmatched: 14. Germline lookup yields CDR1 SQVTM and CDR2 ANQGSEA. The CDR3 is CSVRLGGRVLDTGELFF. The CDR3 region has the DNA TGCAGCGTCAGGTTGGGCGGGAGGGTTTTAGACACCGGGGAGCTGTTTTTT.

Worth noting for this clone: Other nucleotide sequences in the sample specify the same CDR3. V and J are TRBV29-1 and TRBJ2-3; 7 bases match TRBD2. Germline CDR1 reads SQVTM; CDR2 reads ANQGSEA. Losses at the gene ends were 3 bases for V and 2 bases for J; bases not matched to a gene: 2. The CDR3 covers 13 residues. CDR3 bases: TGCAGCGTTGAGGGGACTATCACAGATACGCAGTATTTT. Translated, it gives CSVEGTITDTQYF.

The chain couples TRBV12-5 to TRBJ2-3; D may be TRBD1 (6 bases). Germline CDR1 LGHNT, CDR2 FRNRAP. The CDR3 is made up of 14 amino acids. The V end was cut by 5 bases, the J end by 4 bases, with 13 bases between. In DNA, the CDR3 is TGTGCTAGTGGTGTGGGACACGCCGCAGATACGCAGTATTTT. Amino acids: CASGVGHAADTQYF.

The gene calls are TRBV14 and TRBJ2-7; D gene uncertain. Germline V gives CDR1 SGHDN, CDR2 FVKESK. CDR3 length: 13 residues. V was trimmed by 0 bases and J by 3 bases, leaving 6 bases between them. The CDR3, as DNA: TGTGCCAGCAGCCAAGACTACTACTACGAGCAGTACTTC. Protein: CASSQDYYYEQYF.

The chain carries TRBV28 and TRBJ1-1; 9 bases agree with TRBD1. Germline trimming cut 6 bases from V and 3 bases from J; bases unmatched to any gene: 14. Germline assignment: CDR1 MDHEN and CDR2 SYDVKM. This CDR3 is 17 amino acids long. CDR3 bases: TGTGCCAGCAGGAACAGGGGGCTGAACGTTCGTTACACTGAAGCTTTCTTT. It yields the protein CASRNRGLNVRYTEAFF. The full variable domain, rest sourced from reference TRBV28 and TRBJ1-1, is DVKVTQSSRYLVKRTGEKVFLECVQDMDHENMFWYRQDPGLGLRLIYFSYDVKMKEKGDIPEGYSVSREKKERFSLILESASTNQTSMYLCASRNRGLNVRYTEAFFGQGTRLTVV.

This chain links TRBV5-5 with TRBJ1-2, with D uncertain. This CDR3 spans 16 amino acids. Per the germline V gene, CDR1 is SGHKS and CDR2 is YYEKEE (reference sequence). Trimming pared 2 bases from V and 4 bases from J, leaving 18 bases between. CDR3 sequence reads: CASSFLSGALSYGYTF. CDR3 in DNA: TGTGCCAGCAGCTTTTTGTCAGGAGCCCTAAGCTATGGCTACACCTTC.